The 7 T cell receptor beta chains in this list originate from one sample, sequenced in a study of Ad26.COV2.S vaccination and SARS-CoV-2 variants (dated by TCRdb to the early 2020s). Per the publication, the treatment or condition label means: around 19 received Ad26.COV2.S at low or high dose, single or two shots; 5 received placebo; per-sample allocation not given. Repertoires of vaccine and placebo recipients were sequenced from samples collected on day 63 after the first injection. Library method: the immunoSEQ multiplex PCR assay. The table was pulled from immuneACCESS by TCRdb, which kept in-frame rearrangements only. Such tables lose some clones; where checked, under half of the loss comes from unresolved V genes, and the rest has no known cause. Recorded for this sample are roughly 390,000 clones; 75% to 90% of them occurred a single time. 3.5% of the sample belongs to the ten largest clones.

This material consisted of peripheral blood, taken in a trial of Ad26.COV2.S vaccine versus placebo. The receptor source for this set is a person aged 18-65 years who received the Ad26.COV2.S COVID-19 vaccine or a placebo.

This chain connects TRBV2 to TRBJ2-1, with TRBD1 matching 9 bases. CDR3 length equals 14 residues. Germline V gene data show CDR1 as SNHLY and CDR2 as FYNNEI. After removal of 9 bases from V and 7 bases from J, the junction contained 10 bases not matched to a gene. CDR3: CARSGTGRWNEQFF. The CDR3 nucleotides are TGTGCCAGATCCGGGACAGGGCGTTGGAATGAGCAGTTCTTC.

The chain has TRBV5-6 and TRBJ1-6; 10 nucleotides align to TRBD1. The CDR3 runs to 15 residues. V dropped 3 bases and J dropped 6; count of bases not matched to a gene: 3. Germline values: CDR1 SGHDT, CDR2 YYEEEE. The CDR3 here is CASSYRDRGNSPLHF. The CDR3 DNA reads as TGTGCCAGCAGCTACCGGGACAGGGGTAATTCACCCCTCCACTTT.

V gene TRBV2 combines with J gene TRBJ1-1; 7 bases align to TRBD1. The CDR3 length is 14 residues. V lost 8 bases, J lost 1 base, and 7 bases stayed unmatched. CDR1 and CDR2 (germline): SNHLY, FYNNEI. The CDR3 spells CASQTGVGNTEAFF. The CDR3 DNA reads as TGTGCCAGCCAAACAGGGGTGGGGAACACTGAAGCTTTCTTT.

This rearrangement joins TRBV7-8 to TRBJ2-1, with 13 bases aligning to TRBD2. This CDR3 comprises 17 residues. With V trimmed by 3 bases and J by 1 base, 3 bases remained unmatched. The germline gives CDR1 SGHVS, CDR2 FQNEAQ. CDR3 protein: CASSFRLAGGSYNEQFF. CDR3 bases: TGTGCCAGCAGCTTCCGACTAGCGGGGGGATCCTACAATGAGCAGTTCTTC. Full variable domain (outside the CDR3, taken from reference TRBV7-8 and TRBJ2-1): GAGVSQSPRYKVAKRGQDVALRCDPISGHVSLFWYQQALGQGPEFLTYFQNEAQLDKSGLPSDRFFAERPEGSVSTLKIQRTQQEDSAVYLCASSFRLAGGSYNEQFFGPGTRLTVL.

The CDR3 here is CASSKQGEGTEAFF. The CDR3 DNA reads as TGTGCCAGCAGCAAGCAGGGGGAGGGAACTGAAGCTTTCTTT. The chain employs TRBV5-5 and TRBJ1-1, with 7 nucleotides matching TRBD1. The CDR3 loop spans 14 amino acids. The ends lost 4 bases at V and 5 bases at J; junction bases unmatched: 8. CDR1 SGHKS and CDR2 YYEKEE come from the germline V gene (reference sequence).

This clone has a single count. V and J are TRBV6-4 and TRBJ1-2; D gene unclear. Trimming pared 4 bases from V and 4 bases from J, leaving 10 bases between. The CDR3 has 13 residues. Germline lookup yields CDR1 MRHNA and CDR2 SNTAGT. CDR3 residues: CASSGGRVYGYTF. CDR3 DNA sequence: TGTGCCAGCAGTGGTGGCCGGGTCTATGGCTACACCTTC.

Turning to this clone: This specimen includes other DNA sequences encoding the same CDR3. The genes are TRBV7-2 and TRBJ2-3; 11 nucleotides align to TRBD2. Germline values: CDR1 SGHTA, CDR2 FQGNSA. V shed 4 bases, J shed 6 bases, and the junction held 3 bases outside the gene matches. The CDR3 runs 14 residues. CDR3 protein: CASSSGLAGDTQYF. As DNA, the CDR3 is TGTGCCAGCAGCTCCGGACTAGCGGGTGATACGCAGTATTTT.